These T cell receptor beta chains were read from a single sample in a study of blood T cells in healthy people across ages. TCRdb reprocessed the 5' RACE reads with MiXCR, giving one entry per CDR3 protein. The sample yields around 1.1 million distinct CDR3 sequences, less than 45% seen once. The sequenced sample was blood. The receptors shown here come from a man between 18 and 29 years old in good health. Both conserved end residues are part of each CDR3. The order of the fields is D gene, V gene, clone size, J gene, CDR3 protein, CDR3 DNA. A D gene is named only where the DNA matches it firmly. Size tells how often a clone was seen (once, few, many) or the class of an expanded clone, and some rows leave it out.

d_call: TRBD1; v_call: TRBV12-3/TRBV12-4; clone_size: few; j_call: TRBJ2-1; cdr3_aa: CASSPTTGSSYNEQFF; cdr3_nt: TGTGCCAGCAGTCCCACGACAGGGAGCTCCTACAATGAGCAGTTCTTC
d_call: TRBD2; v_call: TRBV12-3/TRBV12-4; clone_size: few; j_call: TRBJ2-7; cdr3_aa: CAITTWLAGPEQYF; cdr3_nt: TGTGCCATCACGACGTGGCTAGCGGGGCCCGAGCAGTACTTC
d_call: .; v_call: TRBV12-3/TRBV12-4; clone_size: .; j_call: TRBJ2-3; cdr3_aa: CASSLGLFTQYF; cdr3_nt: TGTGCCAGCAGTTTAGGTCTCTTTACGCAGTATTTT
d_call: .; v_call: TRBV24-1; clone_size: few; j_call: TRBJ2-1; cdr3_aa: CATSEGGEQFF; cdr3_nt: TGTGCCACCAGCGAGGGTGGTGAGCAGTTCTTC
d_call: .; v_call: TRBV5-1; clone_size: .; j_call: TRBJ1-1; cdr3_aa: CASSLGKPGTNTEAFF; cdr3_nt: TGCGCCAGCAGCTTGGGGAAACCCGGTACGAACACTGAAGCTTTCTTT
d_call: TRBD1; v_call: TRBV7-6; clone_size: .; j_call: TRBJ1-4; cdr3_aa: CASSLLDRGSATKEKLFF; cdr3_nt: TGTGCCAGCAGCCTCCTGGACAGGGGCTCGGCAACTAAGGAAAAACTGTTTTTT
d_call: .; v_call: TRBV7-3; clone_size: few; j_call: TRBJ2-2; cdr3_aa: CASSFGSANTGELFF; cdr3_nt: TGTGCCAGCAGCTTTGGGTCCGCTAACACCGGGGAGCTGTTTTTT
d_call: .; v_call: TRBV28; clone_size: .; j_call: TRBJ2-2; cdr3_aa: CASSLSQGMGTGELFF; cdr3_nt: TGTGCCAGCAGCCTCTCACAGGGCATGGGCACCGGGGAGCTGTTTTTT
d_call: TRBD2; v_call: TRBV10-3; clone_size: .; j_call: TRBJ2-1; cdr3_aa: CAISSAGVRTVEQFF; cdr3_nt: TGTGCCATCAGTTCTGCGGGGGTCCGTACAGTTGAGCAGTTCTTC
d_call: .; v_call: TRBV11-2; clone_size: few; j_call: TRBJ1-2; cdr3_aa: CASSLGGTFTGYTF; cdr3_nt: TGTGCCAGCAGCTTAGGAGGGACATTCACTGGCTACACCTTC
d_call: .; v_call: TRBV15; clone_size: .; j_call: TRBJ1-1; cdr3_aa: CATSRGSGRVNTEAFF; cdr3_nt: TGTGCCACCAGCAGAGGGTCGGGCAGGGTGAACACTGAAGCTTTCTTT
d_call: .; v_call: TRBV20-1; clone_size: few; j_call: TRBJ1-4; cdr3_aa: CSARVWQGKATNEKLFF; cdr3_nt: TGCAGTGCTAGAGTTTGGCAGGGCAAAGCAACTAATGAAAAACTGTTTTTT
d_call: .; v_call: TRBV6-2/TRBV6-3; clone_size: few; j_call: TRBJ2-6; cdr3_aa: CASSSKQGTGANVLTF; cdr3_nt: TGTGCCAGCAGCTCCAAACAGGGAACTGGGGCCAACGTCCTGACTTTC
d_call: .; v_call: TRBV4-1; clone_size: .; j_call: TRBJ2-1; cdr3_aa: CASSQEEVYNEQFF; cdr3_nt: TGCGCCAGCAGCCAAGAGGAAGTATACAATGAGCAGTTCTTC
d_call: TRBD1; v_call: TRBV20-1; clone_size: .; j_call: TRBJ1-1; cdr3_aa: CSARGGHTGVMNTEAFF; cdr3_nt: TGCAGTGCTAGAGGGGGTCATACAGGGGTCATGAACACTGAAGCTTTCTTT
d_call: .; v_call: TRBV12-3/TRBV12-4; clone_size: few; j_call: TRBJ1-6; cdr3_aa: CASRGDRGSPLHF; cdr3_nt: TGTGCCAGCAGGGGGGATAGAGGTTCACCCCTCCACTTT
d_call: TRBD1; v_call: TRBV4-1; clone_size: few; j_call: TRBJ1-1; cdr3_aa: CASSQWPRGVNTEAFF; cdr3_nt: TGCGCCAGCAGCCAATGGCCCAGGGGGGTGAACACTGAAGCTTTCTTT
d_call: TRBD1; v_call: TRBV4-1; clone_size: .; j_call: TRBJ2-7; cdr3_aa: CASSPFPGQGSEQYF; cdr3_nt: TGCGCCAGCAGTCCTTTCCCGGGACAGGGATCCGAGCAGTACTTC
d_call: TRBD2; v_call: TRBV28; clone_size: many; j_call: TRBJ2-5; cdr3_aa: CASSMGLEETQYF; cdr3_nt: TGTGCCAGCAGTATGGGACTAGAAGAGACCCAGTACTTC
d_call: .; v_call: TRBV6-5; clone_size: .; j_call: TRBJ1-2; cdr3_aa: CASSYLLQGGGYTF; cdr3_nt: TGTGCCAGCAGTTACTTATTACAGGGCGGTGGCTACACCTTC
d_call: .; v_call: TRBV20-1; clone_size: .; j_call: TRBJ1-1; cdr3_aa: CSARVGPMNTEAFF; cdr3_nt: TGCAGTGCTAGAGTAGGACCGATGAACACTGAAGCTTTCTTT
d_call: .; v_call: TRBV20-1; clone_size: .; j_call: TRBJ2-1; cdr3_aa: CSARGKSGVNEQFF; cdr3_nt: TGCAGTGCTCGTGGGAAATCCGGGGTCAATGAGCAGTTCTTC
d_call: TRBD1; v_call: TRBV25-1; clone_size: few; j_call: TRBJ1-6; cdr3_aa: CASGETGNSPLHF; cdr3_nt: TGTGCCAGCGGAGAGACAGGGAATTCACCCCTCCACTTT
d_call: TRBD2; v_call: TRBV2; clone_size: .; j_call: TRBJ2-7; cdr3_aa: CASSETGTSGLSYEQYF; cdr3_nt: TGTGCCAGCAGTGAAACCGGGACTAGCGGTCTCTCCTACGAGCAGTACTTC
d_call: TRBD1; v_call: TRBV19; clone_size: .; j_call: TRBJ2-1; cdr3_aa: CASSADRVSNNEQFF; cdr3_nt: TGTGCCAGTAGCGCCGACAGGGTGTCAAACAATGAGCAGTTCTTC
d_call: .; v_call: TRBV3-1; clone_size: .; j_call: TRBJ2-1; cdr3_aa: CASSQMRYEQFF; cdr3_nt: TGTGCCAGCAGCCAGATGCGGTATGAGCAGTTCTTC
d_call: .; v_call: TRBV7-2; clone_size: few; j_call: TRBJ1-1; cdr3_aa: CASSATGLTEAFF; cdr3_nt: TGTGCCAGCAGCGCCACAGGGTTGACTGAAGCTTTCTTT
d_call: .; v_call: TRBV24-1; clone_size: .; j_call: TRBJ2-7; cdr3_aa: CATSGSYNEQYF; cdr3_nt: TGTGCCACCAGTGGAAGCTACAATGAGCAGTACTTC
d_call: .; v_call: TRBV7-9; clone_size: .; j_call: TRBJ1-2; cdr3_aa: CASSFGREANYGYTF; cdr3_nt: TGTGCCAGCAGCTTTGGCAGGGAAGCTAACTATGGCTACACCTTC
d_call: TRBD2; v_call: TRBV7-9; clone_size: few; j_call: TRBJ2-5; cdr3_aa: CASSLWTSGAQETQYF; cdr3_nt: TGTGCCAGCAGCCTATGGACTAGCGGGGCACAAGAGACCCAGTACTTC
d_call: TRBD1; v_call: TRBV6-5; clone_size: .; j_call: TRBJ1-6; cdr3_aa: CASSVQGDSLLHF; cdr3_nt: TGTGCCAGCAGTGTACAGGGGGATTCACTCCTCCACTTT
d_call: .; v_call: TRBV12-3/TRBV12-4; clone_size: few; j_call: TRBJ1-5; cdr3_aa: CASSLEQGPQHF; cdr3_nt: TGTGCCAGCAGTTTAGAGCAGGGTCCACAGCATTTT
d_call: .; v_call: TRBV28; clone_size: .; j_call: TRBJ1-2; cdr3_aa: CASIEGHSNYGYTF; cdr3_nt: TGTGCCAGCATAGAGGGGCACTCTAACTATGGCTACACCTTC
d_call: TRBD1; v_call: TRBV9; clone_size: .; j_call: TRBJ1-2; cdr3_aa: CASSVGGQAGGYTF; cdr3_nt: TGTGCCAGCAGCGTAGGGGGACAGGCGGGGGGCTACACCTTC
d_call: TRBD1; v_call: TRBV20-1; clone_size: .; j_call: TRBJ1-5; cdr3_aa: CSARKGASNQPQHF; cdr3_nt: TGCAGTGCTAGGAAGGGGGCTAGCAATCAGCCCCAGCATTTT
d_call: .; v_call: TRBV5-5; clone_size: .; j_call: TRBJ2-5; cdr3_aa: CASSLASSNSETQYF; cdr3_nt: TGTGCCAGCAGCTTGGCTTCCTCAAACTCGGAGACCCAGTACTTC
d_call: .; v_call: TRBV29-1; clone_size: .; j_call: TRBJ2-7; cdr3_aa: CSAEGGGDEQYF; cdr3_nt: TGCAGCGCGGAGGGAGGGGGCGACGAGCAGTACTTC
d_call: TRBD2; v_call: TRBV5-1; clone_size: .; j_call: TRBJ2-1; cdr3_aa: CASSMYTSGATNEQFF; cdr3_nt: TGCGCCAGCAGCATGTACACTAGCGGGGCTACTAATGAGCAGTTCTTC
d_call: .; v_call: TRBV6-2/TRBV6-3; clone_size: few; j_call: TRBJ2-2; cdr3_aa: CASSYEWTDSTGELFF; cdr3_nt: TGTGCCAGCAGCTACGAATGGACAGATTCCACCGGGGAGCTGTTTTTT
d_call: TRBD2; v_call: TRBV10-3; clone_size: few; j_call: TRBJ2-3; cdr3_aa: CATKGATSGDTSTDTQYF; cdr3_nt: TGTGCCACCAAAGGGGCAACTAGCGGAGATACTAGCACAGATACGCAGTATTTT
d_call: TRBD1; v_call: TRBV20-1; clone_size: .; j_call: TRBJ2-7; cdr3_aa: CSARKDRGQSYEQYF; cdr3_nt: TGCAGTGCTCGTAAGGACAGGGGGCAGTCCTACGAGCAGTACTTC